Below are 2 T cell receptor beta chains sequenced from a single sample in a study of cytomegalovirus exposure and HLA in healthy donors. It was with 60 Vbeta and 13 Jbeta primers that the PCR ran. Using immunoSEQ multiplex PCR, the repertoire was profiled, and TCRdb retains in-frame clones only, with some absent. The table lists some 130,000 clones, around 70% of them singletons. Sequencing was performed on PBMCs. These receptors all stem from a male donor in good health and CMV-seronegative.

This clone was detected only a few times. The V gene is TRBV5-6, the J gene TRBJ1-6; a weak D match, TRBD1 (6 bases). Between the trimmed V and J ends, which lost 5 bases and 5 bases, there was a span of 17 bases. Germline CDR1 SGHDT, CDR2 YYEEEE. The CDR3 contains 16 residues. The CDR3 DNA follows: TGTGCCAGCAGTCCTACAGGGAAGAATAATAATTCACCCCTCCACTTT. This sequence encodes CASSPTGKNNNSPLHF.

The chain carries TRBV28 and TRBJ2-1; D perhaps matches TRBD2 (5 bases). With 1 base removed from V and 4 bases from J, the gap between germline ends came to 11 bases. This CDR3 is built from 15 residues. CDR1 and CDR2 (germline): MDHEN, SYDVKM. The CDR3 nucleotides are TGTGCCAGCAGTTTATTGTCTAGCCTGTACAATGAGCAGTTCTTC. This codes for CASSLLSSLYNEQFF.